These 10 T cell receptor beta chains were all obtained from the same sample, sequenced in a study of post-analysis software for immune sequencing data. Study-level results: When patients were compared with controls, four or five TRBV segments were more frequent, TRBV5-6, TRBV5-1 and TRBV20-1 among them.

These TCRs' antigens remain unknown. Unique molecular identifiers were built into the TCR beta cDNA libraries. TCRdb reprocessed the PCR reads with MiXCR, giving one entry per CDR3 protein. The sample consists of approximately 630,000 distinct CDR3 sequences, 55% to 70% of them appearing once. Material for sequencing was blood. Receptors originate from a girl aged 2-10 years with multiple sclerosis.

The chain is built from TRBV5-1 and TRBJ2-5; D call uncertain. Matching the DNA end better, TRBJ2-7 makes the J call doubtful. CDR1 SGHRS and CDR2 YFSETQ come from the germline V gene. The CDR3 is 15 amino acids. The chain's CDR3 is CASSLVAGTTYEQYF. The CDR3 nucleotides read TGCGCCAGCAGCTTGGTGGCAGGTACAACCTACGAGCAGTACTTC.

V and J are TRBV6-5 and TRBJ1-2, with TRBD1 matching 8 bases. The length of the CDR3 is 14 residues. V lost 5 bases to trimming and J lost 4 bases; unmatched junction nucleotides: 6. The germline CDR1 and CDR2 sequences are MNHEY and SVGAGI. The CDR3, as DNA: TGTGCCAGCAGTCACAACACAGGGGGCTATGGCTACACCTTC. It is translated as CASSHNTGGYGYTF.

The V gene is TRBV4-1, the J gene TRBJ2-6; D is perhaps TRBD2 (6 bases). Trimming took off 1 base at V and 2 bases at J, with 6 bases between the two ends. The germline gives CDR1 MGHRA, CDR2 YSYEKL. This CDR3 is 15 amino acids long. The CDR3 is CASSQGLAGANVLTF. In DNA form, the CDR3 reads TGCGCCAGCAGCCAAGGACTAGCTGGGGCCAACGTCCTGACTTTC.

The genes are TRBV11-2 and TRBJ2-5, with TRBD1 as a possible D gene (6 bases). V was cut by 4 bases and J by 11 bases, with 17 bases left in between. Germline V gene lookup returns CDR1 SGHAT and CDR2 FQNNGV. The CDR3 runs 13 residues. CDR3 bases: TGTGCCAGCAGCTCTTACAGGGTTAGAGAGCAGTACTTC. Translated: CASSSYRVREQYF.

The CDR3 reads CSAPPFGDNEQFF. Written as DNA, the CDR3 is TGCAGTGCTCCGCCCTTTGGTGACAATGAGCAGTTCTTC. This chain joins TRBV20-1 and TRBJ2-1; D gene unclear. The germline gives CDR1 DFQATT, CDR2 SNEGSKA (reference sequence). V was shortened by 5 bases and J by 5 bases, with 13 bases between the two germline ends. The CDR3 consists of 13 residues.

This clonotype was seen only a few times. The chain combines TRBV7-6 with TRBJ2-1, with D possibly matching TRBD2 (7 bases). CDR1 and CDR2 from the germline V gene are SGHVS and FNYEAQ. CDR3 size: 15 residues. The V end lost 5 bases, the J end lost 8 bases, and 19 bases lay between the germline ends. The CDR3 nucleotides read TGTGCCAGCAGCCCTCAGGGGAGGGGGTTCCATGAGCAGTTCTTC. This translates into CASSPQGRGFHEQFF.

This clonotype was picked up a small number of times. The chain is built from TRBV12-3 or TRBV12-4 and TRBJ1-5; D is perhaps TRBD1 (5 bases). This CDR3 region has 15 residues. Trimming shortened V by 2 bases and J by 2 bases, and 10 bases separated the two germline ends. As DNA, the CDR3 is TGTGCCAGCAGTTTACAGGGCCTTGGCAATCAGCCCCAGCATTTT. This encodes CASSLQGLGNQPQHF.

This clonotype was seen only a few times. The chain combines TRBV6-5 with TRBJ1-1; tentative D call: TRBD1 (5 bases). With 7 bases removed from V and 1 base from J, the gap between germline ends came to 16 bases. CDR3 length: 15 amino acids. CDR1 and CDR2 (germline): MNHEY, SVGAGI. The CDR3 DNA sequence: TGTGCCAGCAATTTGGGACCGATCAAGAACACTGAAGCTTTCTTT. Its translation is CASNLGPIKNTEAFF.

This chain connects TRBV7-2 to TRBJ2-2; 10 bases line up with TRBD1. This CDR3 is 17 amino acids long. Germline assignment: CDR1 SGHTA and CDR2 FQGNSA. The trim removed 0 bases at V and 4 bases at J, leaving 5 bases unmatched. The CDR3 DNA reads as TGTGCCAGCAGCTTAGCGGGGACAGGGGTGTTCACCGGGGAGCTGTTTTTT. Amino acids: CASSLAGTGVFTGELFF.

The V call is TRBV12-3 or TRBV12-4, the J call TRBJ1-2; D possibly corresponds to TRBD1 (6 bases). CDR3 size: 15 residues. Trimming removed 8 bases from V and 8 bases from J, with 24 bases in between. The CDR3 DNA follows: TGTGCCAGCCTAAGACAGGAGGGGGTGCGGCGCGGCTACACCTTC. It translates to CASLRQEGVRRGYTF.